This TCR beta chain was found in a study of T-cell memory formation after mild COVID-19. Whole-study context: TCR clusters were mostly donor specific. General study findings and limits: Mostly located in CM and EM were contracting CD4+ clones, with contracting CD8+ clones located in EMRA. Contracting clones, day 15 to 85, had balanced CD4/CD8, and later expanders favored CD4+. Detection of some responders pre-infection suggested pre-existing cross-reactive memory T cells participated.

This clonotype was observed a handful of times. As yet, its antigen is unknown. TCRdb reanalysed the 5' RACE reads using MiXCR and keeps one entry per CDR3 protein. This table has 470,000 or so distinct CDR3 sequences, roughly 18% appearing once. Germline lookup yields CDR1 SGDLS and CDR2 YYNGEE. The CDR3 sequence is 15 residues long. Trimming shortened V by 3 bases and J by 2 bases, and 12 bases separated the two germline ends. Specimen: PBMCs or a T cell subset sorted from them (not recorded which). The source is an adult woman who had mild COVID-19 (a few samples of this study predate the infection). Cell type and time point are not known. The rearrangement links TRBV9 to TRBJ1-5; TRBD1 is a possible D gene (5 bases). CDR3 bases: TGTGCCAGCAGCGGATCAGGGAATGGCAATCAGCCCCAGCATTTT. It yields the protein CASSGSGNGNQPQHF.